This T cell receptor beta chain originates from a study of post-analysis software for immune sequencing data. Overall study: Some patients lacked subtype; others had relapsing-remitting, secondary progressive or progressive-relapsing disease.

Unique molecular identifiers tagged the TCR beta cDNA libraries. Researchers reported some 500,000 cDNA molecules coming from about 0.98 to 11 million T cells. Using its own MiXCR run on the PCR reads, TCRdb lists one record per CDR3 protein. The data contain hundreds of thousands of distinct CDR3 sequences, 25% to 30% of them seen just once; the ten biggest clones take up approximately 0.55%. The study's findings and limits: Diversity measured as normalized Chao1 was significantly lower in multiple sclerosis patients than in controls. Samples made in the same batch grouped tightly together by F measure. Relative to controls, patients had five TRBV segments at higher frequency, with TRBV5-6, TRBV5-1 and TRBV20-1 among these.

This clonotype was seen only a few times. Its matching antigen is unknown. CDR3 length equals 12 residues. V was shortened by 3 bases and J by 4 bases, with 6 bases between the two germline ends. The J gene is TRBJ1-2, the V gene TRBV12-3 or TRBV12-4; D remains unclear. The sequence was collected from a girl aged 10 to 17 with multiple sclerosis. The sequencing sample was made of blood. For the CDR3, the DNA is TGTGCCAGCAGTTTCCTTGGCTATGGCTACACCTTC. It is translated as CASSFLGYGYTF.